These 22 T cell receptor beta chains were all obtained from the same sample, sequenced in a study of blood T cell repertoires in COVID-19. The assay was immunoSEQ multiplex PCR, and TCRdb's table has in-frame clones only and misses some. In the table there are 220,000 or so clones, approximately 83% of which are singletons. Sequencing was carried out using peripheral blood. The receptor source for this set is a woman aged 60 to 75 with acute or convalescent COVID-19.

The V call is TRBV25-1, the J call TRBJ2-7; D is unresolved. Germline CDR1 reads MGHDK; CDR2 reads SYGVNS. The V and J ends lost 5 bases and 3 bases respectively, with 8 bases between them. CDR3 size: 12 residues. The CDR3, as DNA: TGTGCCAGCAGTCCTACCGGCTACGAGCAGTACTTC. Translated, it gives CASSPTGYEQYF.

This chain links TRBV6-5 with TRBJ2-2, with 9 bases fitting TRBD1. Unmatched junction bases numbered 7, after V lost 6 bases and J lost 5 bases. Per the germline V gene, CDR1 is MNHEY and CDR2 is SVGAGI. The CDR3 has 15 residues. The CDR3: CASRAGTGQTGELFF. The CDR3 DNA is TGTGCCAGCAGGGCCGGGACAGGGCAAACCGGGGAGCTGTTTTTT.

In DNA, the CDR3 is TGTGCCACCAGCAGAGAGGGTGCGGTGCAGGGGCCTCGCAATCAGCCCCAGCATTTT. Translating it yields CATSREGAVQGPRNQPQHF. The J gene is TRBJ1-5, the V gene TRBV15; D might be TRBD1 (6 bases). CDR3 length: 19 amino acids. V was trimmed by 0 bases and J by 2 bases, leaving 20 bases between them. Germline V gene data show CDR1 as LNHNV and CDR2 as YYDKDF (reference sequence).

The chain links TRBV2 to TRBJ1-2, with D unresolved. CDR1 is SNHLY, CDR2 FYNNEI, per germline. This CDR3 comprises 12 residues. Between the trimmed V and J ends, which lost 3 bases and 6 bases, there was a span of 8 bases. CDR3 amino acids: CASSDWPDGYTF. Here the CDR3 DNA reads TGTGCCAGCAGTGATTGGCCAGATGGCTACACCTTC.

The chain couples TRBV6-5 to TRBJ1-2; 7 positions match TRBD1. V lost 6 bases, J lost 0 bases, and 7 bases stayed unmatched. The CDR3 is 15 amino acids. Per the germline V gene, CDR1 is MNHEY and CDR2 is SVGAGI. This chain's CDR3 is CASSTTGAANYGYTF. CDR3 bases: TGTGCCAGCAGCACCACAGGGGCGGCTAACTATGGCTACACCTTC.

The J gene is TRBJ2-7, the V gene TRBV28, with 10 bases that match TRBD1. Losses at the gene ends were 3 bases for V and 4 bases for J; bases not matched to a gene: 6. In germline, CDR1 is MDHEN, CDR2 SYDVKM. This CDR3 is built from 15 residues. The CDR3 DNA reads as TGTGCCAGCAGTTTTGTGGGGACAGGGGAGTACGAGCAGTACTTC. Translating it yields CASSFVGTGEYEQYF.

This clone was seen a handful of times. The genes are TRBV3-1 (or the pseudogene TRBV3-2) and TRBJ1-4, with D possibly matching TRBD1 (6 bases). Germline V gene data show CDR1 as LGHDT and CDR2 as YNNKEL (reference sequence). This CDR3 has 16 residues. V was cut by 2 bases and J by 4 bases, with 14 bases left in between. The CDR3 nucleotides read TGTGCCAGCAGCCAACCCAGGGGCAGCCATAATGAAAAACTGTTTTTT. Translation gives CASSQPRGSHNEKLFF.

The chain employs TRBV2 and TRBJ2-1; D possibly corresponds to TRBD2 (6 bases). The germline gives CDR1 SNHLY, CDR2 FYNNEI. This CDR3 spans 11 amino acids. V gave up 6 bases and J gave up 13 bases, with 13 bases separating them. In nucleotides, the CDR3 is TGTGCCAGCAGCAGGGAGGCAGACCAGTTCTTC. The encoded protein is CASSREADQFF.

This clone was detected once. The CDR3 DNA reads TGTGCCAGCAGCTTCGGGGATCAGCCCCAGCATTTT. This sequence encodes CASSFGDQPQHF. The chain has TRBV5-4 and TRBJ1-5; D unresolved. This CDR3 contains 12 residues. Germline loops: CDR1 SGHNT, CDR2 YYREEE (reference sequence). Trimming stripped 2 bases from V and 5 bases from J, with 5 bases between.

The J gene is TRBJ1-1, the V gene TRBV5-6, with a weak D call TRBD1 (5 bases). V lost 4 bases, J lost 0 bases, and 10 bases lay in between. The CDR3 has 14 residues. The germline V gene encodes CDR1 SGHDT and CDR2 YYEEEE. The CDR3 bases are TGTGCCAGCAGCCCAGACAGATTGAACACTGAAGCTTTCTTT. It codes for CASSPDRLNTEAFF.

The V gene is TRBV18, the J gene TRBJ2-2; 11 positions agree with TRBD2. Germline CDR1 and CDR2: KGHSH and LQKENI. The trim removed 8 bases at V and 2 bases at J, leaving 4 bases unmatched. The CDR3 totals 15 residues. The CDR3: CASTTSGSNTGELFF. CDR3 bases: TGTGCCAGCACTACTAGCGGGAGTAACACCGGGGAGCTGTTTTTT.

The sample holds a few counts of this clone. The rearrangement uses TRBV16 and TRBJ1-1; 7 nucleotides align to TRBD1. V shed 6 bases and J 6 bases; nucleotides not matched to a gene: 7. CDR1 is KGHSY and CDR2 is FQNENV in the germline V gene. The CDR3 extends over 13 amino acids. This chain's CDR3 is CASRPGTVAEAFF. The CDR3 nucleotides are TGTGCCAGCAGACCTGGGACAGTGGCTGAAGCTTTCTTT.

The chain is built from TRBV7-2 and TRBJ2-1; 10 bases align to TRBD1. The CDR3 extends over 16 amino acids. The V and J ends lost 5 bases and 7 bases, in that order; junction bases with no gene match: 11. Per germline, CDR1 SGHTA and CDR2 FQGNSA. Here the CDR3 reads CASSPKPGQGTNEQFF. The CDR3 nucleotides are TGTGCCAGCAGCCCCAAACCGGGACAGGGGACGAATGAGCAGTTCTTC.

This sequence joins TRBV4-1 and TRBJ2-3; D unresolved. The length of the CDR3 is 12 residues. Germline V gene lookup returns CDR1 MGHRA and CDR2 YSYEKL. V shed 0 bases and J shed 8 bases, with 6 bases lying between them. Here the CDR3 DNA reads TGCGCCAGCAGCCAAGATCGAGGTACGCAGTATTTT. Protein product: CASSQDRGTQYF.

The J gene is TRBJ1-5, the V gene TRBV29-1, with D hard to call. The CDR3 totals 12 residues. Trimming removed 5 bases at V and 4 bases at J, with 9 bases between. Germline V lookup: CDR1 SQVTM, CDR2 ANQGSEA. CDR3 DNA: TGCAGCGTTTCCGACGGGAATCAGCCCCAGCATTTT. It is translated as CSVSDGNQPQHF.

This chain links TRBV6-5 with TRBJ2-2; 9 bases align to TRBD2. V lost 8 bases and J lost 3; bases outside the gene matches: 7. Per germline, CDR1 MNHEY and CDR2 SVGAGI. CDR3 length equals 15 residues. This CDR3 is CASSAGGIDTGELFF. In DNA, the CDR3 is TGTGCCAGCTCAGCGGGGGGCATAGACACCGGGGAGCTGTTTTTT.

This chain links TRBV18 with TRBJ2-5; 7 bases map to TRBD2. Germline V gene lookup returns CDR1 KGHSH and CDR2 LQKENI. This CDR3 spans 13 amino acids. Unmatched junction bases numbered 1, after V lost 2 bases and J lost 4 bases. CDR3 amino acids: CASSPTGGETQYF. DNA for the CDR3: TGTGCCAGCTCACCAACGGGGGGAGAGACCCAGTACTTC.

The rearrangement links TRBV6-5 to TRBJ2-1, with D maybe TRBD1 (5 bases). The germline CDR1 and CDR2 sequences are MNHEY and SVGAGI. V lost 7 bases, J lost 6 bases, and 16 bases lay in between. The CDR3 has 14 residues. This CDR3 reads CASTPSGQGNEQFF. For the CDR3, the DNA is TGTGCCAGCACACCCTCCGGGCAGGGCAATGAGCAGTTCTTC.

The chain joins TRBV5-4 to TRBJ2-7, with 11 bases matching TRBD1. Unmatched junction bases numbered 1, after V lost 4 bases and J lost 1 base. The CDR3 is 14 residues long. CDR1 is SGHNT and CDR2 is YYREEE in the germline V gene (reference sequence). The DNA of the CDR3 is TGTGCCAGCAGCGGGACAGGGGGGTCCTACGAGCAGTACTTC. It specifies CASSGTGGSYEQYF.

The genes are TRBV4-2 and TRBJ2-5; TRBD2 matches 8 bases. There are 19 residues in the CDR3. V gave up 1 base and J gave up 0 bases; unmatched junction bases: 13. Per germline, CDR1 LGHNA and CDR2 YNFKEQ. CDR3 DNA: TGTGCCAGCAGCCAAGGGAAGGGTCTGGCGGGGGGACACCAAGAGACCCAGTACTTC. Translating gives CASSQGKGLAGGHQETQYF.

J is TRBJ1-3 and V is TRBV5-5; TRBD1 might be the D (6 bases). V was trimmed by 4 bases and J by 0 bases, leaving 11 bases between them. CDR1 and CDR2 from the germline V gene are SGHKS and YYEKEE (reference sequence). This CDR3 has 15 residues. This chain's CDR3 is CASSQGQSSGNTIYF. Written as DNA, the CDR3 is TGTGCCAGCAGCCAAGGACAGAGCTCTGGAAACACCATATATTTT.

This clone has only one observation. The gene calls are TRBV6-6 and TRBJ1-5; D gene unclear. The CDR3 covers 14 residues. Trimming cost V 2 bases and J 2 bases, with 7 bases left between them. The germline V gene encodes CDR1 MNHNY and CDR2 SVGAGI (reference sequence). CDR3 DNA sequence: TGTGCCAGCAGTTACGAGGGCGGCAATCAGCCCCAGCATTTT. It translates to CASSYEGGNQPQHF.